The 15 T cell receptor beta chains listed next were all sequenced from one sample in a study of cytomegalovirus exposure and HLA in healthy donors. PCR amplification relied on 60 Vbeta primers (plus 13 Jbeta primers). Sequencing was performed with immunoSEQ multiplex PCR; in TCRdb, only in-frame clones are kept and a portion is missing. Of 85,000 to 130,000 clones listed, over 70% are singletons. Sequenced: PBMCs. The source of these receptors is a boy between 5 and 17 years old in good health and CMV-seronegative.

The rearrangement joins TRBV10-3 to TRBJ1-1; TRBD1 agrees at 12 bases. The V gene end was trimmed by 6 bases and the J gene end by 4 bases; junction bases not matched to a gene: 18. The CDR3 is 19 residues long. The germline gives CDR1 ENHRY, CDR2 SYGVKD. The CDR3 DNA reads as TGTGCCATCAGAGGGACAGGGGGCGGAGGGGGTATCAAGACCACTGAAGCTTTCTTT. Translated: CAIRGTGGGGGIKTTEAFF.

The chain recombines TRBV9 with TRBJ2-5, with 7 nucleotides matching TRBD2. Germline CDR1 SGDLS, CDR2 YYNGEE. The CDR3 extends over 14 amino acids. V lost 4 bases and J lost 5; bases outside the gene matches: 8. Here the CDR3 DNA reads TGTGCCAGCAGCCGGACTAGTCGGGAGGAGACCCAGTACTTC. Translated, it gives CASSRTSREETQYF. Using reference TRBV9 and TRBJ2-5 for the parts outside the CDR3, the full variable domain is DSGVTQTPKHLITATGQRVTLRCSPRSGDLSVYWYQQSLDQGLQFLIQYYNGEERAKGNILERFSAQQFPDLHSELNLSSLELGDSALYFCASSRTSREETQYFGPGTRLLVL.

The CDR3 coding sequence is TGTGCCAGCAGTTATGGGGCGGGGGATAACACCGGGGAGCTGTTTTTT. Its translation: CASSYGAGDNTGELFF. The chain joins TRBV6-5 to TRBJ2-2, with 7 bases matching TRBD2. Unmatched junction bases numbered 6, after V lost 3 bases and J lost 2 bases. This CDR3 has 16 residues. CDR1 and CDR2 from the germline V gene are MNHEY and SVGAGI.

This chain's CDR3 is CASSQHRHSSGNTIYF. The CDR3 DNA is TGTGCCAGCAGCCAACACAGGCACTCTTCTGGAAACACCATATATTTT. The chain employs TRBV7-8 and TRBJ1-3, with D possibly being TRBD1 (5 bases). This CDR3 comprises 16 residues. Germline assignment: CDR1 SGHVS and CDR2 FQNEAQ. Between the trimmed V and J ends, which lost 5 bases and 1 base, there was a span of 15 bases.

The chain recombines TRBV30 with TRBJ2-3; TRBD2 matches 11 bases. V shed 4 bases, J shed 4 bases, and the junction held 4 bases outside the gene matches. The CDR3 totals 14 residues. CDR1 is GTSNPN, CDR2 SVGIG, per germline (reference sequence). The CDR3 nucleotides read TGTGCCTGGATGTTAGCGGGGGGGCCAGATACGCAGTATTTT. Translation gives CAWMLAGGPDTQYF.

The chain uses TRBV7-9 and TRBJ2-7; D possibly corresponds to TRBD1 (6 bases). Trimming left V 3 bases short and J 3 bases short, with 12 bases between. This CDR3 region has 14 residues. CDR1 SEHNR and CDR2 FQNEAQ come from the germline V gene (reference sequence). This CDR3 reads CASSFGGGLYEQYF. CDR3 sequence (DNA): TGTGCCAGCAGCTTCGGTGGGGGCCTCTACGAGCAGTACTTC.

The chain couples TRBV5-6 to TRBJ2-7, with 9 bases fitting TRBD1. The CDR3 consists of 15 residues. Germline CDR1 and CDR2: SGHDT and YYEEEE. With V trimmed by 1 base and J by 5 bases, 7 bases remained unmatched. The DNA of the CDR3 is TGTGCCAGCAGCTTGAGTGGGACAGGGACCCACGAGCAGTACTTC. Amino acids: CASSLSGTGTHEQYF. Variable domain in full (rest from reference TRBV5-6 and TRBJ2-7): DAGVTQSPTHLIKTRGQQVTLRCSPKSGHDTVSWYQQALGQGPQFIFQYYEEEERQRGNFPDRFSGHQFPNYSSELNVNALLLGDSALYLCASSLSGTGTHEQYFGPGTRLTVT.

This sequence joins TRBV13 and TRBJ2-3; 7 nucleotides line up with TRBD2. CDR3 size: 15 residues. V gave up 4 bases and J gave up 5 bases; unmatched junction bases: 9. CDR1 and CDR2 (germline): PRHDT, FYEKMQ (reference sequence). The CDR3 bases are TGTGCCAGCAGCTCAGCGACGGGAGGACTAGATACGCAGTATTTT. Its translation: CASSSATGGLDTQYF.

The chain has TRBV10-3 and TRBJ2-7; the match to TRBD2 covers 8 bases. The junction had 6 bases not matched to a gene; V was cut back by 10 bases and J by 4 bases. Germline V gives CDR1 ENHRY, CDR2 SYGVKD. The CDR3 spans 12 residues. The CDR3 is CATSGGAYEQYF. Written as DNA, the CDR3 is TGTGCCACAAGCGGGGGAGCGTACGAGCAGTACTTC.

V is TRBV7-2 and J is TRBJ1-5; D uncertain. V shed 3 bases and J shed 1 base, with 7 bases lying between them. Germline V gives CDR1 SGHTA, CDR2 FQGNSA. CDR3 length: 14 residues. The CDR3 spells CASSFRRSNQPQHF. CDR3 sequence (DNA): TGTGCCAGCAGCTTCAGGAGGAGCAATCAGCCCCAGCATTTT.

This chain joins TRBV6-5 and TRBJ2-5; D is ambiguous. The germline gives CDR1 MNHEY, CDR2 SVGAGI. Trimming left V 5 bases short and J 0 bases short, with 7 bases between. The CDR3 is 13 amino acids. For the CDR3, the DNA is TGTGCCAGCAGTACTACGTACCAAGAGACCCAGTACTTC. Its translation is CASSTTYQETQYF.

The chain has TRBV4-1 and TRBJ2-5; 9 positions agree with TRBD2. With V trimmed by 4 bases and J by 2 bases, 17 bases remained unmatched. CDR3 length: 19 amino acids. Germline-derived CDR1 and CDR2 are MGHRA and YSYEKL. Here the CDR3 reads CASSRPGGSGGPFQETQYF. In DNA form, the CDR3 reads TGCGCCAGCAGCCGGCCCGGGGGTAGCGGGGGACCTTTTCAAGAGACCCAGTACTTC.

This chain uses TRBV7-9 with TRBJ2-7, with 10 bases lining up with TRBD2. This CDR3 contains 15 residues. Germline CDR1 reads SEHNR; CDR2 reads FQNEAQ (reference sequence). The J segment lost 2 bases and the V segment lost 5 bases, leaving 6 bases of the junction unmatched. The CDR3 loop reads CASSPRLAGTYEQYF. CDR3 bases: TGTGCCAGCAGCCCCCGACTAGCGGGCACCTACGAGCAGTACTTC.

This rearrangement joins TRBV5-6 to TRBJ2-5; 7 nucleotides agree with TRBD2. The V and J ends lost 3 bases and 3 bases, in that order; junction bases with no gene match: 5. This CDR3 region has 14 residues. CDR1 and CDR2 from the germline V gene are SGHDT and YYEEEE. CDR3 loop: CASSWAAGEETQYF. The CDR3 nucleotides are TGTGCCAGCAGCTGGGCGGCGGGAGAAGAGACCCAGTACTTC.

V is TRBV5-4 and J is TRBJ1-1; D is unresolved. The V end lost 3 bases, the J end lost 2 bases, and 5 bases lay between the germline ends. Germline CDR1 and CDR2: SGHNT and YYREEE (reference sequence). The CDR3 covers 12 residues. In DNA, the CDR3 is TGTGCCAGCAGCTCAATCAACACTGAAGCTTTCTTT. It yields the protein CASSSINTEAFF.